This TCR beta chain derives from a study of blood T cell repertoires in COVID-19. The wider study: Sources were T cells, B-cell-depleted T cells, or PBMCs; the material itself was cDNA or gDNA.

Trimming stripped 10 bases from V and 5 bases from J, with 17 bases between. The CDR3 contains 13 residues. The V gene's germline CDR1 is ENHRY and CDR2 SYGVKD. Produced via immunoSEQ multiplex PCR; TCRdb's table is partial and in-frame only. The sample contains 120,000 or so clones, about 83% of which appear only once. This receptor was obtained from an older man with active or convalescent COVID-19. The V and J genes are TRBV10-3 and TRBJ1-1; the D gene is possibly TRBD1 (6 bases). Material for sequencing was peripheral blood. The CDR3, as DNA: TGTGCCACGGAACAGGGCACGGGGACTGAAGCTTTCTTT. It encodes CATEQGTGTEAFF.